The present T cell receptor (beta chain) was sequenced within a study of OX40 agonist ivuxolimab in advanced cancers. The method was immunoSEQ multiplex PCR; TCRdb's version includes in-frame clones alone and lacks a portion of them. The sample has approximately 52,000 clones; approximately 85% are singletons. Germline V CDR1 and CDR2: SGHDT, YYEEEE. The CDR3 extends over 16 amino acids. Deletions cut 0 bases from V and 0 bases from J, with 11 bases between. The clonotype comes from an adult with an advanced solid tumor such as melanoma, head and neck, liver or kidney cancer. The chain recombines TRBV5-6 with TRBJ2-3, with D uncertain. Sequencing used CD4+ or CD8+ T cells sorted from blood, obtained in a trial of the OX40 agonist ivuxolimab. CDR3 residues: CASSLGTSPSTDTQYF. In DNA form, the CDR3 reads TGTGCCAGCAGCTTGGGTACAAGCCCTAGCACAGATACGCAGTATTTT.